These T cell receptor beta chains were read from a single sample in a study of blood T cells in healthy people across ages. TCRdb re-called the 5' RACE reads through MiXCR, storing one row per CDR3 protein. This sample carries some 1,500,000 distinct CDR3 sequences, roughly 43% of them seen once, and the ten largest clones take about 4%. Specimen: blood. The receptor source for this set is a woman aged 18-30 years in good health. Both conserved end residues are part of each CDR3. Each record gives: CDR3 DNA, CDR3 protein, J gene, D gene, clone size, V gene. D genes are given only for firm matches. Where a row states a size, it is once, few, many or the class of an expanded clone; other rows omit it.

TGTGCCAGCGGAGCGGCTCAGCCCCAGCATTTT,CASGAAQPQHF,TRBJ1-5,NA,NA,TRBV27
TGTGCCAGCAGCTCCCGGGACTTCCCCTACGAGCAGTACTTC,CASSSRDFPYEQYF,TRBJ2-7,NA,NA,TRBV7-9
TGTGCCAGCAGTGAGGGGCTGACTAGCGGGGGGAGTGACACAGATACGCAGTATTTT,CASSEGLTSGGSDTDTQYF,TRBJ2-3,TRBD2,NA,TRBV25-1
TGTGCCAGCGCGATCGGGGCGGGAACCTACAATGAGCAGTTCTTC,CASAIGAGTYNEQFF,TRBJ2-1,NA,NA,TRBV18
TGTGCCAGCAGCTTAACTTACAGCAAAGAGACCCAGTACTTC,CASSLTYSKETQYF,TRBJ2-5,NA,NA,TRBV7-8
TGTGCCAGCAGCACTCAGAAGGGTGCTGAAGCTTTCTTT,CASSTQKGAEAFF,TRBJ1-1,NA,NA,TRBV21-1
TGTGCCAGCACCATTTCAGGGGTTGTTGGTCAGCCCCAGCATTTT,CASTISGVVGQPQHF,TRBJ1-5,NA,few,TRBV7-2
TGCAGTGCTAGTGTGACTAGCCTCTCCTACAATGAGCAGTTCTTC,CSASVTSLSYNEQFF,TRBJ2-1,TRBD2,NA,TRBV20-1
TGTGCCAGCAGCCAAGCGACAGGGGGTTGTGAGCAGTTCTTC,CASSQATGGCEQFF,TRBJ2-1,TRBD1,few,TRBV4-2
TGTGCCAGCAGGGAAGTGGTAGATACGCAGTATTTT,CASREVVDTQYF,TRBJ2-3,NA,NA,TRBV6-1
TGCGCCAGCAGCTTGGGGACAGGGCTCCCGGCCTACGAGCAGTACTTC,CASSLGTGLPAYEQYF,TRBJ2-7,TRBD1,NA,TRBV5-1
TGTGCCAGCAGCTTAGTTTACCAGTCCTATTCACCCCTCCACTTT,CASSLVYQSYSPLHF,TRBJ1-6,NA,NA,TRBV7-2
TGTGCCAGCAGAAAAAAGGGAACTTCTAACTATGGCTACACCTTC,CASRKKGTSNYGYTF,TRBJ1-2,NA,few,TRBV6-5
TGCAGCGTTGAAGATACCATTTTTGGTATCTATGGCTACACCTTC,CSVEDTIFGIYGYTF,TRBJ1-2,NA,NA,TRBV29-1
TGTGCCAGCAGAAACGGTCTGGGGCGAATGAACACTGAAGCTTTCTTT,CASRNGLGRMNTEAFF,TRBJ1-1,NA,NA,TRBV27
TGCAGTGCCCCGACTAGCGGAGCGGCAGATACGCAGTATTTT,CSAPTSGAADTQYF,TRBJ2-3,TRBD2,NA,TRBV20-1
TGCGCCAGCAGCTTGTGGGGGGGGGAAAGACGGGACAGTTATACTCTTGGAGTTTGGCAGGGAGCTTTCTTT,CASSLWGGERRDSYTLGVWQGAFF,TRBJ1-1,TRBD1,NA,TRBV5-1